A selection of T cell receptor beta chains follows, all from one sample in a study of long-term antiretroviral therapy in people with HIV. The protocol was immunoSEQ multiplex PCR, while the TCRdb copy is restricted to in-frame clones and leaves out a portion. The sample includes 13,000 or so clones, less than 85% of them seen just once. Specimen: unsorted PBMCs, collected 3.2 years before starting antiretroviral therapy. These receptors originate from a man aged 40-49 years with HIV. Each CDR3 is given with its conserved first and last residue. Each record gives: J gene, clone size, D gene, V gene, CDR3 DNA, CDR3 protein. A D gene is named only where the DNA matches it firmly. For some rows the clone size is stated as once, few or many, or as a class when expanded; others skip it.

>TRBJ2-3|-|TRBD2|TRBV7-9
TGTGCCAGCAGCCCCGGACTAGCGGGGGGTGCCGGGCGGCTAGATACGCAGTATTTT
CASSPGLAGGAGRLDTQYF
>TRBJ2-7|once|TRBD1|TRBV11-1
TGTGCCAGCAGCTTCGACAGGGGAGCCTACGAGCAGTACTTC
CASSFDRGAYEQYF
>TRBJ1-5|-|TRBD1|TRBV5-1
TGCGCCAGCAGTAGGGACAGTCTCAATCAGCCCCAGCATTTT
CASSRDSLNQPQHF
>TRBJ1-2|-|-|TRBV30
TGTGCCTGGACACCTACAGGGAGGAAAGGCTACACCTTC
CAWTPTGRKGYTF
>TRBJ1-5|-|TRBD1|TRBV6-6
TGTGCCAGCAGGGGAGGGACAGCTAGCAATCAGCCCCAGCATTTT
CASRGGTASNQPQHF
>TRBJ1-2|-|TRBD1|TRBV5-1
TGCGCCAGCAGCATCGTGACAGGGTTCCATGGCTACACCTTC
CASSIVTGFHGYTF
>TRBJ2-1|-|-|TRBV12-5
TGTGCTAGTGGTTTGGTCGCGGACGGGAGATCCTACAATGAGCAGTTCTTC
CASGLVADGRSYNEQFF
>TRBJ1-5|-|-|TRBV11-3
TGTGCCAGCGGTCGGGATGGGACGGTCAATCAGCCCCAGCATTTT
CASGRDGTVNQPQHF
>TRBJ2-2|few|-|TRBV7-3
TGTGCCAGCAGCTTACAAAGTCGGCAGGGGAACACCGGGGAGCTGTTTTTT
CASSLQSRQGNTGELFF
>TRBJ1-1|-|TRBD1|TRBV30
TGTGCCTGGAAACACTACAGGGGGCGGACTGAAGCTTTCTTT
CAWKHYRGRTEAFF
>TRBJ1-4|-|-|TRBV6-1
TGTGCCAGCAGTGAATCGATCGGGAGTATCAATGAAAAACTGTTTTTT
CASSESIGSINEKLFF
>TRBJ1-2|-|-|TRBV29-1
TGCAGCGTTGCTCGTGGGGGTGGCTACACCTTC
CSVARGGGYTF
>TRBJ1-2|-|-|TRBV4-2
TGTGCCAGCAGCCAAGATTTCAGGGAAAGCTACACCTTC
CASSQDFRESYTF
>TRBJ1-6|few|-|TRBV2
TGTGCCAGCAGTGAGGGGTGGGGAAATTCACCCCTCCACTTT
CASSEGWGNSPLHF
>TRBJ2-7|-|-|TRBV6-4
TGTGCCAGCAACACTACAGGAGGTCCCTCCCGTTACGAGCAGTACTTC
CASNTTGGPSRYEQYF
>TRBJ2-3|-|-|TRBV2
TGTGCCAGCACATCACAGGCTTCGCGCACAGATACGCAGTATTTT
CASTSQASRTDTQYF
>TRBJ2-2|medium-sized|TRBD2|TRBV9
TGTGCCAGCAGCGTCCGGGGGGGATCCACCGGGGAGCTGTTTTTT
CASSVRGGSTGELFF
>TRBJ1-2|-|-|TRBV10-2
TGCGCCAGCAGCCAATCCGGGACAAGCTATGGCTACACCTTC
CASSQSGTSYGYTF
>TRBJ2-7|-|-|TRBV2
TGTGCCAGCAGCGGAGAACAGGGTGTCTCCTACGAGCAGTACTTC
CASSGEQGVSYEQYF
>TRBJ2-7|-|TRBD2|TRBV27
TGTGCCAGCAGTGGATTGGGACTAGCGGGGTTGGAGCAGTACTTC
CASSGLGLAGLEQYF
>TRBJ2-1|-|TRBD2|TRBV29-1
TGCAGCGTTGAGTCACCCACTAGCGGGGCCTACAATGAGCAGTTCTTC
CSVESPTSGAYNEQFF
>TRBJ1-1|-|-|TRBV29-1
TGCAGCGTTGGGGCACGGGTTGAAGCTTTCTTT
CSVGARVEAFF
>TRBJ1-6|few|TRBD1|TRBV19
TGTGCCAGTCAGGGGGCGCGGAATTCACCCCTCCACTTT
CASQGARNSPLHF
>TRBJ2-3|few|-|TRBV28
TGTGCCAGCAGTTTCTCCAGGGGATCGCGTACGCAGTATTTT
CASSFSRGSRTQYF
>TRBJ2-3|-|TRBD1|TRBV2
TGTGCCAGCAGTGAAGGACAGGGTCGTACAGATACGCAGTATTTT
CASSEGQGRTDTQYF
>TRBJ1-5|-|TRBD1|TRBV6-5
TGTGCCAGCAGTTACTCTCAGGGGGAGCCCCAGCATTTT
CASSYSQGEPQHF
>TRBJ2-7|-|-|TRBV5-1
TGCGCCAGCAGTCTCTTGGGCGAATACGAGCAGTACTTC
CASSLLGEYEQYF
>TRBJ2-1|-|-|TRBV30
TGTGCCTGGAGTGTACAAAGGACACTTTACAATGAGCAGTTCTTC
CAWSVQRTLYNEQFF
>TRBJ1-1|once|-|TRBV7-8
TGTGCCAGCAGCTTAGCGCTGGGACGGAAGAACACTGAAGCTTTCTTT
CASSLALGRKNTEAFF
>TRBJ1-3|-|TRBD1|TRBV30
TGTGCCTGGAGGATCTACAGGGGGACTGGAAACACCATATATTTT
CAWRIYRGTGNTIYF
>TRBJ2-2|-|TRBD2|TRBV4-2
TGTGCCAGCAGCCTCCTCGGGGGACTAGCCCTTCTCCCCACCGGGGAGCTGTTTTTT
CASSLLGGLALLPTGELFF
>TRBJ2-5|-|TRBD2|TRBV9
TGTGCCAGCAGCCCGGGGGGGATACAAAATCAAGGGGCCCAGTACTTC
CASSPGGIQNQGAQYF
>TRBJ2-2|once|TRBD2|TRBV7-9
TGTGCCAGCAGCCACAAGGGAGGGGCCCACGCGAACACCGGGGAGCTGTTTTTT
CASSHKGGAHANTGELFF
>TRBJ2-1|-|TRBD2|TRBV15
TGTGCCACCAGCAGAGAGTCTTGGAGACTAGCGGGGGACTACAATGAGCAGTTCTTC
CATSRESWRLAGDYNEQFF
>TRBJ1-5|-|TRBD1|TRBV5-8
TGTGCCAGCAGCTCCGGGACAGGGGTGGATCAGCCCCAGCATTTT
CASSSGTGVDQPQHF
>TRBJ2-7|-|TRBD1|TRBV19
TGTGCCAGTAGTATGACAGGGAACTCCTACGAGCAGTACTTC
CASSMTGNSYEQYF
>TRBJ2-7|-|-|TRBV5-1
TGCGCCAGCAGCTCCCGTGACACCACCTACGAGCAGTACTTC
CASSSRDTTYEQYF
>TRBJ2-7|-|TRBD2|TRBV7-9
TGTGCCAGCAGCCCCCAACTAGCGGGGGGATCCTCCTACGAGCAGTACTTC
CASSPQLAGGSSYEQYF
>TRBJ2-2|-|-|TRBV27
TGTGCCAGCAGTTTACTAGGGGGAGCCGGGGAGCTGTTTTTT
CASSLLGGAGELFF
>TRBJ1-2|-|-|TRBV27
TGTGCCAGCAGTTTATCAGGGCTGAGCGGCTACACCTTC
CASSLSGLSGYTF
>TRBJ1-2|-|-|TRBV4-1
TGCGCCAGCAGCCCGGAAACAGTAGGGGCGTATGGCTACACCTTC
CASSPETVGAYGYTF
>TRBJ1-1|-|-|TRBV18
TGTGCCAGCTCACAATCCCCGGGACAGAACACTGAAGCTTTCTTT
CASSQSPGQNTEAFF
>TRBJ2-2|-|-|TRBV5-8
TGTGCCAGCAGCTGGGGGCCGAGCACCGGGGAGCTGTTTTTT
CASSWGPSTGELFF
>TRBJ2-5|-|-|TRBV2
TGTGCCAGCAATCGAGGAAGCCAAGAGACCCAGTACTTC
CASNRGSQETQYF
>TRBJ1-5|-|-|TRBV19
TGTGCCAGTAGTACAGATTGGGGCAATCAGCCCCAGCATTTT
CASSTDWGNQPQHF
>TRBJ2-7|-|-|TRBV21-1
TGTGCCAGCAGACAACCAGGGGAAGAGACCTACGAGCAGTACTTC
CASRQPGEETYEQYF
>TRBJ1-1|-|-|TRBV30
TGTGCCTGGAGTAAGGGGTCGAACACTGAAGCTTTCTTT
CAWSKGSNTEAFF
>TRBJ2-3|-|TRBD1|TRBV7-9
TGTGCCAGCAGCTTGGGACAGTCGTTTCACACAGATACGCAGTATTTT
CASSLGQSFHTDTQYF
>TRBJ1-2|-|-|TRBV5-6
TGTGCCAGCAGCTTGGGGCAGTTTAACTATGGCTACACCTTC
CASSLGQFNYGYTF
>TRBJ2-1|-|TRBD2|TRBV27
TGTGCCAGCAGTCTGATCATAGCGGGGGAGCGTAATGAGCAGTTCTTC
CASSLIIAGERNEQFF
>TRBJ2-2|few|-|TRBV11-3
TGTGCCAGCAGCTTAATGGGGGGCTCCACCGGGGAGCTGTTTTTT
CASSLMGGSTGELFF
>TRBJ1-2|-|TRBD1|TRBV19
TGTGCCAGTAGTATCGGACAGGGAGGGTATGGCTACACCTTC
CASSIGQGGYGYTF
>TRBJ1-1|few|-|TRBV7-9
TGTGCCAGCAGCCAGAGTAATGAAGCTTTCTTT
CASSQSNEAFF
>TRBJ2-5|-|-|TRBV4-1
TGCGCCAGCAGCCAAGGGACAGCGGGGAGGCACCAAGAGACCCAGTACTTC
CASSQGTAGRHQETQYF
>TRBJ2-3|-|TRBD2|TRBV6-1
TGTGCCAGCAGTGAGTTAGCGGGGGGTTTCACAGATACGCAGTATTTT
CASSELAGGFTDTQYF
>TRBJ1-2|few|TRBD1|TRBV14
TGTGCCAGCAGACCGGGACAGGGGGCCTATGGCTACACCTTC
CASRPGQGAYGYTF
>TRBJ2-7|-|-|TRBV19
TGTGCCAGTAGTATAGGGGGAGTCGAGCAGTACTTC
CASSIGGVEQYF
>TRBJ2-1|-|TRBD2|TRBV27
TGTGCCAGCAAGGGCGGGGGGGCGACCTACAATGAGCAGTTCTTC
CASKGGGATYNEQFF
>TRBJ1-4|-|TRBD1|TRBV5-1
TGCGCCAGCAGCTACGACAGGGGCAATGAAAAACTGTTTTTT
CASSYDRGNEKLFF